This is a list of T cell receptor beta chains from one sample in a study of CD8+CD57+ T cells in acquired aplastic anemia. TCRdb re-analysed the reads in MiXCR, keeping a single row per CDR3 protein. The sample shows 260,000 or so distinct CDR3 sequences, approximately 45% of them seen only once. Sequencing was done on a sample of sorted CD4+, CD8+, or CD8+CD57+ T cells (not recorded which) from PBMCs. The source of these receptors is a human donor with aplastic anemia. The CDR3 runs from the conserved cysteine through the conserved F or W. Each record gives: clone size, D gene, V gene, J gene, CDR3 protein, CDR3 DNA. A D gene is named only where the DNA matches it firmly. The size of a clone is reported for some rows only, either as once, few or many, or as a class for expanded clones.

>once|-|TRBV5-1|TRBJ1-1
CASSYLGNTEAFF
TGCGCCAGCAGCTACCTCGGGAACACTGAAGCTTTCTTT
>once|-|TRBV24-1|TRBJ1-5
CATGQLNQPQHF
TGTGCCACCGGACAGCTCAATCAGCCCCAGCATTTT
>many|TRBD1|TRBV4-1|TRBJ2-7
CASSPRYRDSYSYEQYF
TGCGCCAGCAGCCCGCGGTACCGGGACAGTTACTCCTACGAGCAGTACTTC
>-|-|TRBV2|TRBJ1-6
CASTQGVWSPLHF
TGTGCCAGCACCCAGGGCGTATGGTCACCCCTCCACTTT
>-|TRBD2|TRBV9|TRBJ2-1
CASSISGTYNEQFF
TGTGCCAGCAGCATTAGCGGGACATACAATGAGCAGTTCTTC
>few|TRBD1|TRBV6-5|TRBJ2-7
CASSTIPLRQGDSYEQYF
TGTGCCAGCAGCACAATCCCACTCCGACAGGGGGACTCCTACGAGCAGTACTTC
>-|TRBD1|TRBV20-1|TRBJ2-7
CSARETGNYEQYF
TGCAGTGCTAGAGAGACAGGGAATTACGAGCAGTACTTC
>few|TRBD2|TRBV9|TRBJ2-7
CASSAMGGSYEQYF
TGTGCCAGCAGCGCGATGGGGGGGTCCTACGAGCAGTACTTC
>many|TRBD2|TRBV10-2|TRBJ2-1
CASKDGLAGNNEQFF
TGCGCCAGCAAGGACGGACTAGCGGGGAACAATGAGCAGTTCTTC
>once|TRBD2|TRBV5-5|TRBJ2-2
CASSRDTISSGRWTGELFF
TGTGCCAGCAGCCGAGATACAATTAGTAGCGGGAGGTGGACCGGGGAGCTGTTTTTT
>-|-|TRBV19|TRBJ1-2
CASSIPPGYGYTF
TGTGCCAGTAGTATCCCCCCTGGGTATGGCTACACCTTC
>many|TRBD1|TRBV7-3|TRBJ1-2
CASSWGQGRGYTF
TGTGCCAGCAGCTGGGGACAGGGGAGGGGCTACACCTTC
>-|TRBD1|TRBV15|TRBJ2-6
CATRDRKNTGANVLTF
TGTGCCACCCGGGACAGAAAGAACACCGGGGCCAACGTCCTGACTTTC
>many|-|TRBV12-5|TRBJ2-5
CASGSPTGMGTQYF
TGTGCTAGTGGTTCACCGACGGGGATGGGGACCCAGTACTTC
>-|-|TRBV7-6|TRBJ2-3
CASSPTRGDTQYF
TGTGCCAGCAGCCCGACCCGGGGAGATACGCAGTATTTT
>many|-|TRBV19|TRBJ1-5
CASSLADYSNQPQHF
TGTGCCAGTAGTTTGGCCGATTATAGCAATCAGCCCCAGCATTTT
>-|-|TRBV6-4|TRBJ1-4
CASSVPSNGGGVNYEKLFF
TGTGCCAGCAGTGTCCCTTCGAATGGGGGAGGAGTCAATTATGAAAAACTGTTTTTT
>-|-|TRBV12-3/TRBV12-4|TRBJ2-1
CASSSPGRRAYNEQFF
TGTGCCAGCAGCTCTCCGGGACGCCGTGCCTACAATGAGCAGTTCTTC
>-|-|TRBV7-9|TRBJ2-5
CASSARETQYF
TGTGCCAGCAGCGCCCGGGAGACCCAGTACTTC
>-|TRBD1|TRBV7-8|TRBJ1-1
CASSPRQGPSTEAFF
TGTGCCAGCAGCCCGAGACAGGGGCCGAGCACTGAAGCTTTCTTT
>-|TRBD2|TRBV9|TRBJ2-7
CASSVAGGPRHEQYF
TGTGCCAGCAGCGTAGCGGGAGGGCCTAGGCACGAGCAGTACTTC
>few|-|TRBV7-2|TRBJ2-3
CASSLAPGGGTDTQYF
TGTGCCAGCAGCTTAGCGCCTGGCGGGGGCACAGATACGCAGTATTTT
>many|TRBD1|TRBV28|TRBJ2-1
CASRSGTASYNEQFF
TGTGCCAGCAGATCCGGGACAGCATCCTACAATGAGCAGTTCTTC
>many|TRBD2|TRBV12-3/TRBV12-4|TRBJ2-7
CASSLRREGEQYF
TGTGCCAGCAGTCTCCGGAGGGAGGGCGAGCAGTACTTC
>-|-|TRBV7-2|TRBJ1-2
CASSLVGQQDGYTF
TGTGCCAGCAGCTTAGTCGGTCAGCAGGATGGCTACACCTTC
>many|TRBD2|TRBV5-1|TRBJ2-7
CASRGTSGEITYEQYF
TGCGCCAGCAGGGGGACTAGCGGGGAAATAACCTACGAGCAGTACTTC
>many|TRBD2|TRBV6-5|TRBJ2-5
CASSYAHSTSGVETQYF
TGTGCCAGCAGTTATGCCCACTCTACTAGCGGGGTGGAGACCCAGTACTTC
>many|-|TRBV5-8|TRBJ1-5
CASSLVRGNQPQHF
TGTGCCAGCAGCTTGGTACGTGGCAATCAGCCCCAGCATTTT